The 6 T cell receptor beta chains below all came from one sample that was sequenced in a study of OX40 agonist ivuxolimab in advanced cancers. Method: immunoSEQ multiplex PCR; TCRdb's copy keeps in-frame clones and lacks some. The sample holds approximately 40,000 clones, 75% to 85% seen once. The specimen comprised CD4+ or CD8+ T cells sorted from blood, sampled in a trial of the OX40 agonist ivuxolimab. The receptors here all came from an adult with an advanced solid tumor such as melanoma, head and neck, liver or kidney cancer.

The count of this clone is one. This chain uses TRBV29-1 with TRBJ1-1; 8 bases match TRBD1. V dropped 6 bases and J dropped 1; count of bases not matched to a gene: 4. The CDR3 is 13 amino acids. In germline, CDR1 is SQVTM, CDR2 ANQGSEA. The CDR3 region is CSVPGQANTEAFF. In nucleotides, the CDR3 is TGCAGCGTGCCGGGACAGGCGAACACTGAAGCTTTCTTT.

This clone is medium-sized in the sample. The same CDR3 is also encoded by other DNA sequences in this sample. V is TRBV6-1 and J is TRBJ1-5, with D possibly being TRBD1 (5 bases). This CDR3 contains 14 residues. Trimming took 7 bases from V and 1 from J, leaving 11 bases between them. Germline V gene lookup returns CDR1 MNHNS and CDR2 SASEGT. CDR3 residues: CASNPTGSNQPQHF. In DNA form, the CDR3 reads TGTGCCAGCAACCCCACAGGAAGCAATCAGCCCCAGCATTTT.

The chain employs TRBV6-6 and TRBJ2-4; no definite D call. Germline V gives CDR1 MNHNY, CDR2 SVGAGI (reference sequence). Trimming removed 10 bases at V and 8 bases at J, with 12 bases between. The CDR3 is made up of 11 amino acids. CDR3 region: CATRSTDIQYF. Here the CDR3 DNA reads TGTGCCACCAGGTCCACGGACATTCAGTACTTC.

V usage is TRBV21-1 and J usage is TRBJ2-1; TRBD2, as called in the table, went unchecked against the DNA. TRBV21-1 is recorded as a pseudogene. This CDR3 is 19 amino acids long. The CDR3, as DNA: TGTGCCAGCAGCAGACCGGGACTAGCGGGAGGGCCGCCGATGGATGAGCAGTTCTTC. Translated, it gives CASSRPGLAGGPPMDEQFF.

The CDR3 spells CASYTLGYAFF. CDR3 DNA sequence: TGTGCCAGCTACACACTGGGTTACGCTTTCTTT. This chain links TRBV6-5 with TRBJ1-1; D ambiguous. With 8 bases removed from V and 11 bases from J, the gap between germline ends came to 15 bases. Looked up from germline, CDR1 is MNHEY and CDR2 is SVGAGI. This CDR3 spans 11 amino acids.

The chain carries TRBV6-1 and TRBJ1-4; D might be TRBD1 (6 bases). The V gene lost 3 bases and the J gene lost 7 bases, with 18 bases spanning the gap. Germline lookup yields CDR1 MNHNS and CDR2 SASEGT. The length of the CDR3 is 16 residues. DNA for the CDR3: TGTGCCAGCAGTGAGCGGGGGGGCGGCCTGGGTGAAAAACTGTTTTTT. Its protein product is CASSERGGGLGEKLFF.